Below, 2 T cell receptor beta chains from the same sample are listed, as sequenced in a study of T-cell reconstitution after alpha-beta-depleted transplantation in children. Researchers prepared the TCRbeta library using unique molecular identifiers, the study reports. TCRdb reprocessed the PCR reads with MiXCR, giving one entry per CDR3 protein. The sample yields 120,000 or so distinct CDR3 sequences, around a tenth seen once. The sequencing here drew on PBMCs from the stem cell graft donor, taken from the stem cell graft. All receptors derive from a human donor who donated a stem cell graft to a child with acute lymphoblastic leukemia.

This clonotype was observed many times. The V and J genes are TRBV4-3 and TRBJ1-2; weak D call: TRBD1 (5 bases). Germline V gene data show CDR1 as LGHNA and CDR2 as YSLEER. The CDR3 consists of 16 residues. V dropped 4 bases and J dropped 4 bases, with 19 bases sitting between them. The CDR3 protein is CASSRLGVVGPYGYTF. The CDR3 DNA is TGCGCCAGCAGCCGATTAGGGGTGGTGGGACCCTATGGCTACACCTTC.

This clonotype came up many times. Relative to the germline gene, one junction end is altered; a read error may explain this. This chain connects TRBV20-1 to TRBJ2-3; 13 nucleotides line up with TRBD2. There are 15 residues in the CDR3. Germline V lookup: CDR1 DFQATT, CDR2 SNEGSKA (reference sequence). Here the CDR3 DNA reads TGCAGTGCATTTAGGACTAGCGGGAGCAAAGATACGCAGTATTTT. Translated: CSAFRTSGSKDTQYF.